Below are 12 T cell receptor beta chains sequenced from a single sample in a study of shared clonotypes between healthy human individuals. Generated by immunoSEQ multiplex PCR, the TCRdb table keeps only in-frame clones and is missing some. Altogether some 800,000 clones are present, 90% to 95% being singletons, with the ten largest covering 24%. CD45RO-negative CD8 cells positively selected for CCR7 made up the naive population, which excluded terminally differentiated effector memory CD45RA+ cells. The source material was naive CD8+ T cells sorted from blood. The receptor set was obtained from a man aged 25-45 years in good health.

The rearrangement joins TRBV6-1 to TRBJ2-3; no clear D. V shed 2 bases and J shed 3 bases, with 15 bases lying between them. Germline-derived CDR1 and CDR2 are MNHNS and SASEGT. The CDR3 has 16 amino acids. The CDR3 spells CASSERSLPVTDTQYF. The CDR3 DNA reads TGTGCCAGCAGTGAAAGGAGTCTGCCGGTTACAGATACGCAGTATTTT.

The chain recombines TRBV11-3 with TRBJ2-3; D may be TRBD2 (5 bases). The V and J ends lost 5 bases and 0 bases respectively, with 12 bases between them. The V gene's germline CDR1 is SGHNT and CDR2 YENEEA. The CDR3 is 15 amino acids. The CDR3 reads CASSPGWTSTDTQYF. For the CDR3, the DNA is TGTGCCAGCAGCCCCGGATGGACTAGCACAGATACGCAGTATTTT.

The chain combines TRBV19 with TRBJ1-2; D uncertain. The germline gives CDR1 LNHDA, CDR2 SQIVND (reference sequence). CDR3 length: 15 amino acids. The V end was cut by 5 bases, the J end by 0 bases, with 13 bases between. CDR3 coding DNA: TGTGCCAGTAGTGAACTGGCAAAGCCTAACTATGGCTACACCTTC. As protein: CASSELAKPNYGYTF.

The chain is built from TRBV11-2 and TRBJ2-1, with D maybe TRBD2 (5 bases). CDR1 and CDR2 (germline): SGHAT, FQNNGV. This CDR3 has 13 amino acids. V was cut by 2 bases and J by 6 bases, with 8 bases left in between. In DNA, the CDR3 is TGTGCCAGCAGCTTACTTACTAGCAATGAGCAGTTCTTC. This codes for CASSLLTSNEQFF. Drawing the rest from reference TRBV11-2 and TRBJ2-1, the complete variable domain is EAGVAQSPRYKIIEKRQSVAFWCNPISGHATLYWYQQILGQGPKLLIQFQNNGVVDDSQLPKDRFSAERLKGVDSTLKIQPAKLEDSAVYLCASSLLTSNEQFFGPGTRLTVL.

The CDR3 is CASSQPTSGRWDEQFF. CDR3 nucleotide sequence: TGCGCCAGCAGCCAACCCACTAGCGGGCGTTGGGATGAGCAGTTCTTC. The gene calls are TRBV4-3 and TRBJ2-1; 9 nucleotides line up with TRBD2. The CDR3 has 16 residues. With V trimmed by 2 bases and J by 8 bases, 10 bases remained unmatched. Germline V lookup: CDR1 LGHNA, CDR2 YSLEER.

This chain joins TRBV27 and TRBJ2-1, with D possibly TRBD1 on 5 matching bases. The CDR3 sequence is 15 residues long. Germline V gene sequence: CDR1 MNHEY, CDR2 SMNVEV (reference sequence). V lost 6 bases to trimming and J lost 5 bases, with 17 bases between them. The CDR3 loop reads CASSPQIGQDNEQFF. The CDR3 DNA is TGTGCCAGCAGCCCTCAGATAGGACAAGACAATGAGCAGTTCTTC.

This chain connects TRBV7-2 to TRBJ2-1; TRBD2 agrees at 8 bases. The J segment lost 7 bases and the V segment lost 1 base, leaving 9 bases of the junction unmatched. The CDR3 contains 16 residues. CDR1 and CDR2 (germline): SGHTA, FQGNSA. The CDR3 bases are TGTGCCAGCAGCTTAGTCGTCGGGAGGGCCCGGAATGAGCAGTTCTTC. It encodes CASSLVVGRARNEQFF.

The chain couples TRBV28 to TRBJ2-5; 9 positions match TRBD2. The junction had 5 bases not matched to a gene; V was cut back by 2 bases and J by 1 base. The CDR3 is 16 amino acids. Germline lookup yields CDR1 MDHEN and CDR2 SYDVKM. Written as DNA, the CDR3 is TGTGCCAGCAGTTTACGGGCTAGCGGGGTCCAAGAGACCCAGTACTTC. Its translation: CASSLRASGVQETQYF.

The V gene is TRBV19, the J gene TRBJ1-2; no clear D gene. The germline V gene encodes CDR1 LNHDA and CDR2 SQIVND (reference sequence). The germline V and J ends were trimmed by 3 bases and 4 bases, with 21 bases remaining between them. The CDR3 consists of 17 residues. As DNA, the CDR3 is TGTGCCAGTAGTATCCCCCAGACGCGTCCTCGATCCTATGGCTACACCTTC. This sequence encodes CASSIPQTRPRSYGYTF.

The gene calls are TRBV9 and TRBJ1-4; D is possibly TRBD1 (6 bases). Trimming cost V 1 base and J 7 bases, with 11 bases left between them. This CDR3 has 14 amino acids. CDR1 is SGDLS, CDR2 YYNGEE, per germline. CDR3 protein: CASSVQGSSEKLFF. CDR3 coding DNA: TGTGCCAGCAGCGTACAGGGGAGCTCTGAAAAACTGTTTTTT.

This rearrangement joins TRBV27 to TRBJ2-7; possible D gene TRBD1, 6 bases. Germline V gene data show CDR1 as MNHEY and CDR2 as SMNVEV (reference sequence). Trimming removed 6 bases at V and 5 bases at J, with 17 bases between. CDR3 length: 14 residues. DNA of the CDR3: TGTGCCAGCAGCGACGGGACACTCCCCGACGAGCAGTACTTC. Protein product: CASSDGTLPDEQYF.

The chain joins TRBV5-6 to TRBJ2-3; 15 positions match TRBD2. Unmatched junction bases numbered 14, after V lost 6 bases and J lost 6 bases. The CDR3 runs to 18 residues. CDR1 SGHDT and CDR2 YYEEEE come from the germline V gene. CDR3 in amino acids: CASNPFGTSGRLSDTQYF. The CDR3 DNA follows: TGTGCCAGCAATCCCTTCGGGACTAGCGGGAGGTTGTCGGATACGCAGTATTTT.